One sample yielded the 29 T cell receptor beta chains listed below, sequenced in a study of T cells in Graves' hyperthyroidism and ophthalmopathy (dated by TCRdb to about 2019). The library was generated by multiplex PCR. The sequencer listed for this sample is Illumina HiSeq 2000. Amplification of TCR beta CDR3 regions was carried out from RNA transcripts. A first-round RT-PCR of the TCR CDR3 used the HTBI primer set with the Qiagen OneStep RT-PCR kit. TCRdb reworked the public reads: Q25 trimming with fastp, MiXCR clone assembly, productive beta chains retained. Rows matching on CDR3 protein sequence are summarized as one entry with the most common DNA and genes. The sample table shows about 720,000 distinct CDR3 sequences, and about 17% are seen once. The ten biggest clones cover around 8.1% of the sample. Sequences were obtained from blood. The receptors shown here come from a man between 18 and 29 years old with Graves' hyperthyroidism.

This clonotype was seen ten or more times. In DNA, the CDR3 is TGTGCCACCAGCAGAGCCCAAGCGGGAGGAGAGACCCAGTACTTC. This sequence encodes CATSRAQAGGETQYF. The chain combines TRBV15 with TRBJ2-5; 9 nucleotides align to TRBD2. CDR3 length: 15 amino acids. V lost 1 base and J lost 4; bases outside the gene matches: 4. Looked up from germline, CDR1 is LNHNV and CDR2 is YYDKDF (reference sequence).

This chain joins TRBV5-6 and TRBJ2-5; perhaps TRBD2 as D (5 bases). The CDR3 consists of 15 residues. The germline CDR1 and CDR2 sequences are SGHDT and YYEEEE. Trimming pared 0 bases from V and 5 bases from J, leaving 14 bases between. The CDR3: CASSLVVEGWETQYF. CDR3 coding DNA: TGTGCCAGCAGCTTGGTAGTTGAGGGTTGGGAGACCCAGTACTTC. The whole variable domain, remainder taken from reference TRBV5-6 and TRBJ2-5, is DAGVTQSPTHLIKTRGQQVTLRCSPKSGHDTVSWYQQALGQGPQFIFQYYEEEERQRGNFPDRFSGHQFPNYSSELNVNALLLGDSALYLCASSLVVEGWETQYFGPGTRLLVL.

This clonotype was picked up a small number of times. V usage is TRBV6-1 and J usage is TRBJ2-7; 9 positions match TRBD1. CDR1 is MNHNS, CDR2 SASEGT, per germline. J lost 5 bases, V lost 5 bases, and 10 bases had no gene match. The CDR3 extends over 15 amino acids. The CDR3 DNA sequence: TGTGCCAGCAGTTCGCCCGGGACAGGGACCCACGAGCAGTACTTC. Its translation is CASSSPGTGTHEQYF.

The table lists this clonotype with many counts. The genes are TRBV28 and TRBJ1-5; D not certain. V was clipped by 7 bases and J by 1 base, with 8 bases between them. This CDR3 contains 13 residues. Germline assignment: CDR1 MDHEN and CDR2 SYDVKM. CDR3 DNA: TGTGCCAGCACCGAACTGAGCAATCAGCCCCAGCATTTT. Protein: CASTELSNQPQHF.

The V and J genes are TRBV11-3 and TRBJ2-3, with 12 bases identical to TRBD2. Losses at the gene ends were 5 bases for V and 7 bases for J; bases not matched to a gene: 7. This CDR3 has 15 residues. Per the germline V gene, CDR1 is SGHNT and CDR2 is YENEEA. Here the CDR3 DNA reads TGTGCCAGCAGCCCCGGACTAGCGGGGCCATATACGCAGTATTTT. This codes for CASSPGLAGPYTQYF.

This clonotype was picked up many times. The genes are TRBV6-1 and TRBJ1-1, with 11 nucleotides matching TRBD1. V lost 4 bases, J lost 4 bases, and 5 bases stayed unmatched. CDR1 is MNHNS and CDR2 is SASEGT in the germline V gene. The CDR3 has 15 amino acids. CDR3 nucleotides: TGTGCCAGCAGTGTGGACAGGGGGCGTGGCACTGAAGCTTTCTTT. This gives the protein CASSVDRGRGTEAFF.

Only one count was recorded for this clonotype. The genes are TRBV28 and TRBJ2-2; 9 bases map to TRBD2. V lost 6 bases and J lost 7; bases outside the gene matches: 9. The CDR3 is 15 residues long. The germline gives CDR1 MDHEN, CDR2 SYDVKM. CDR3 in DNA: TGTGCCAGCAGCTGGAGCGGGGGGTCTGACGGGGAGCTGTTTTTT. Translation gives CASSWSGGSDGELFF.

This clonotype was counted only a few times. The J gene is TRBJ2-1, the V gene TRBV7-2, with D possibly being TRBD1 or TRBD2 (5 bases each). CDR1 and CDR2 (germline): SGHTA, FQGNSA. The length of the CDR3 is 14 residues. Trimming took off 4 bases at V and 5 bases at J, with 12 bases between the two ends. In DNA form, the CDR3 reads TGTGCCAGCAGCTACTCGGGGCGGGACAATGAGCAGTTCTTC. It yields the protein CASSYSGRDNEQFF.

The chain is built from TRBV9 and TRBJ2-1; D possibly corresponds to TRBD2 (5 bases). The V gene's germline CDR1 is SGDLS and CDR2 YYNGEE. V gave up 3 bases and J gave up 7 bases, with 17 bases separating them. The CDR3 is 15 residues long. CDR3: CASSAGDYPWNEQFF. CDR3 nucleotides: TGTGCCAGCAGCGCCGGCGACTACCCATGGAATGAGCAGTTCTTC.

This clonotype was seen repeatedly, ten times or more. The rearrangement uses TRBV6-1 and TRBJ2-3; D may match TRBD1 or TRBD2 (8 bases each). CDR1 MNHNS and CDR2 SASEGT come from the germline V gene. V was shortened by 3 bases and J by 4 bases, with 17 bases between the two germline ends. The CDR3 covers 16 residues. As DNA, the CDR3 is TGTGCCAGCAGTGATAGCGGGACAGGAAGGTCAGATACGCAGTATTTT. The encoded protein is CASSDSGTGRSDTQYF.

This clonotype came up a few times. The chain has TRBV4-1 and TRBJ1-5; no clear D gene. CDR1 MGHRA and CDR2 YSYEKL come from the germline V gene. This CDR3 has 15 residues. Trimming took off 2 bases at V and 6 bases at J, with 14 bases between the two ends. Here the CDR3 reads CASSQLRGESQPQHF. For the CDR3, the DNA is TGCGCCAGCAGCCAACTACGGGGAGAAAGTCAGCCCCAGCATTTT.

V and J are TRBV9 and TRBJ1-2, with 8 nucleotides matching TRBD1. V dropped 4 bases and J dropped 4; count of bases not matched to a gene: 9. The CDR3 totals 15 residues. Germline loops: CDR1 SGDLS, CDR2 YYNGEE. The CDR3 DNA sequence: TGTGCCAGCAGCCCTCGGACAGGGTGGGGCTATGGCTACACCTTC. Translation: CASSPRTGWGYGYTF.

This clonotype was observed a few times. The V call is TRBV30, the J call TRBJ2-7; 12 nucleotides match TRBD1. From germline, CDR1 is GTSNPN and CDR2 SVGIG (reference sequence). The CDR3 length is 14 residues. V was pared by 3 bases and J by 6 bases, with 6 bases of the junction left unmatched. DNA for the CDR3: TGTGCCTGGAGCCGGGACAGGGGGCTGGGCGAGCAGTACTTC. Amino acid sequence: CAWSRDRGLGEQYF.

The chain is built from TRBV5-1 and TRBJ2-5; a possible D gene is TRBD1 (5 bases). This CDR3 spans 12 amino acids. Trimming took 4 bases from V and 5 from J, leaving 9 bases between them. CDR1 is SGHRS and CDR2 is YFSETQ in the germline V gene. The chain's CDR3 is CASSTDSETQYF. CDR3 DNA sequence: TGCGCCAGCAGCACCGACAGCGAGACCCAGTACTTC.

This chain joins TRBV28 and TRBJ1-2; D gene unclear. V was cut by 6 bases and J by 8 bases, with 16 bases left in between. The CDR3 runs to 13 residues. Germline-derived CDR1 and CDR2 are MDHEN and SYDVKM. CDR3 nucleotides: TGTGCCAGCAGCCCCCGGTCCCGAAGGGGCTACACCTTC. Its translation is CASSPRSRRGYTF.

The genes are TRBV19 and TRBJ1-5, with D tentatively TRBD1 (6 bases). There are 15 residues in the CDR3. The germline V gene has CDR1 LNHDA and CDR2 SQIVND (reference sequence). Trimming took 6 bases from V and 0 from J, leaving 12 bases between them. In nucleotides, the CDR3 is TGTGCCAGTAGGGGACAAGACCATAGCAATCAGCCCCAGCATTTT. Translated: CASRGQDHSNQPQHF. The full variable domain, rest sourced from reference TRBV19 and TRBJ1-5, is DGGITQSPKYLFRKEGQNVTLSCEQNLNHDAMYWYRQDPGQGLRLIYYSQIVNDFQKGDIAEGYSVSREKKESFPLTVTSAQKNPTAFYLCASRGQDHSNQPQHFGDGTRLSIL.

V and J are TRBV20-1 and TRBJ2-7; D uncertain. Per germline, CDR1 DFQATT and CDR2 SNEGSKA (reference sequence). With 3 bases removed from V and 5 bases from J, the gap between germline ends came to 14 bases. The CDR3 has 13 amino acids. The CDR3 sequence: CSASLRPEDEQYF. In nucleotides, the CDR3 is TGCAGTGCTAGTCTCCGCCCAGAAGACGAGCAGTACTTC.

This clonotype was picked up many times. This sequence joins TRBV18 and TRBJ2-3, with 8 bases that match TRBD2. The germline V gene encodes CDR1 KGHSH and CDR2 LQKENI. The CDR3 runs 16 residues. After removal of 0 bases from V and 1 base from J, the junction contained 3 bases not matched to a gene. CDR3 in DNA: TGTGCCAGCTCACCACCGGAGACTAGCGGCACAGATACGCAGTATTTT. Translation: CASSPPETSGTDTQYF.

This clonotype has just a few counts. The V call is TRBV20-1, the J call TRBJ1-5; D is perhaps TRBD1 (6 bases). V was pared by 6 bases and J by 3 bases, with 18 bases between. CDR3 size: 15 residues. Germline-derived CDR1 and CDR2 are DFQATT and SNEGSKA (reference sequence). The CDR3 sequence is CSAAALRGDNQPQHF. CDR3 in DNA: TGCAGTGCGGCAGCGCTCAGGGGTGACAATCAGCCCCAGCATTTT.

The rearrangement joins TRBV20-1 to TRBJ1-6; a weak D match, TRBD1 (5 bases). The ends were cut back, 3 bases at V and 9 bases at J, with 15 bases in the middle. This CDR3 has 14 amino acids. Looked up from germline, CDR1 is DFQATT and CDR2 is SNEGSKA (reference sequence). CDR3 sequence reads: CSARGDGPSSPLHF. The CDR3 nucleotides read TGCAGTGCTAGGGGGGACGGCCCCAGTTCACCCCTCCACTTT.

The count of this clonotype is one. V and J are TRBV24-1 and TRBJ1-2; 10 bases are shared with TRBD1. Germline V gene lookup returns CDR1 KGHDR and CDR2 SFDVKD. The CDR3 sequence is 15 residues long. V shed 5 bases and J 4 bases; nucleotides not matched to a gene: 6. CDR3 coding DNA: TGTGCCACCAGTGGTCACGGACAGGGGGGCTATGGCTACACCTTC. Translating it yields CATSGHGQGGYGYTF.

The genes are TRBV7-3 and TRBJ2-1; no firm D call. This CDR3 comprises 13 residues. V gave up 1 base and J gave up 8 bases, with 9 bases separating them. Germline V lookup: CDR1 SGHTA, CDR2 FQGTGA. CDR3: CASSLRARDEQFF. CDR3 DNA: TGTGCCAGCAGCTTAAGGGCCCGCGATGAGCAGTTCTTC.

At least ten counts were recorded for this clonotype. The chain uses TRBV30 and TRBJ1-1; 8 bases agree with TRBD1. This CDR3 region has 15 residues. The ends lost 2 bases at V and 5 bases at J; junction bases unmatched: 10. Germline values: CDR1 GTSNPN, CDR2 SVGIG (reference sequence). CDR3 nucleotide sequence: TGTGCCTGGAGTAACCTTCAACAGGGGGGGACTGAAGCTTTCTTT. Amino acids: CAWSNLQQGGTEAFF.

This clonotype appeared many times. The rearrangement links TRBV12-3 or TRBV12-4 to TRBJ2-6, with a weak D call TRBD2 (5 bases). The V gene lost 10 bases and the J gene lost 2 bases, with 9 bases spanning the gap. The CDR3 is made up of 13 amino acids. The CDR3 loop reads CAIWETGANVLTF. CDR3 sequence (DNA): TGTGCCATCTGGGAGACTGGGGCCAACGTCCTGACTTTC.

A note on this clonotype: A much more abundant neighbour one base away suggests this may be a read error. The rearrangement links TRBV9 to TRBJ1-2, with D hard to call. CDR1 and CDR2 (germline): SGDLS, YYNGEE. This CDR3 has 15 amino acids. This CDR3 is CASSVGGQNNYGYPF. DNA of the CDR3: TGTGCCAGCAGCGTAGGAGGGCAGAATAACTATGGCTACCCCTTC.

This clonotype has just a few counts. CDR3: CASSYGTRGNTEAFF. Here the CDR3 DNA reads TGTGCCAGCAGTTACGGGACCCGAGGGAACACTGAAGCTTTCTTT. This chain joins TRBV6-5 and TRBJ1-1; tentatively, D is TRBD1 (5 bases). V was trimmed by 2 bases and J by 1 base, leaving 11 bases between them. The CDR3 is 15 residues long. CDR1 and CDR2 (germline): MNHEY, SVGAGI.

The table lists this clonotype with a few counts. DNA for the CDR3: TGTGCCAGCAGCTTATCAGTCTGGCAGTCCTACACAGATACGCAGTATTTT. Translated: CASSLSVWQSYTDTQYF. The rearrangement joins TRBV7-2 to TRBJ2-3, with D unclear. The germline V gene encodes CDR1 SGHTA and CDR2 FQGNSA. The CDR3 runs to 17 residues. V was pared by 2 bases and J by 2 bases, with 17 bases between.

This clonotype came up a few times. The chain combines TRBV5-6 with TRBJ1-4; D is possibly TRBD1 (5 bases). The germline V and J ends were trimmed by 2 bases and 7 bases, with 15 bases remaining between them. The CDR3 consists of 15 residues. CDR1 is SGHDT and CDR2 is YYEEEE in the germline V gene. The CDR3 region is CASSLTGTPTEKLFF. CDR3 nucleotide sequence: TGTGCCAGCAGCTTAACTGGGACCCCAACTGAAAAACTGTTTTTT. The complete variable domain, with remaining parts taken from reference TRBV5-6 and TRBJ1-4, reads DAGVTQSPTHLIKTRGQQVTLRCSPKSGHDTVSWYQQALGQGPQFIFQYYEEEERQRGNFPDRFSGHQFPNYSSELNVNALLLGDSALYLCASSLTGTPTEKLFFGSGTQLSVL.

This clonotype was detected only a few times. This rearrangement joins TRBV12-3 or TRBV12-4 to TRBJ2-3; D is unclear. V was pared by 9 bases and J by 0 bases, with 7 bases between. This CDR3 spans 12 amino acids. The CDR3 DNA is TGTGCCAGTGCGAATAGCACAGATACGCAGTATTTT. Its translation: CASANSTDTQYF.